Following are 2 T cell receptor beta chains from one sample sequenced in a study of T cell changes during pregnancy in multiple sclerosis. Assay: immunoSEQ multiplex PCR; the TCRdb copy retains only in-frame clones and omits some. Here the sample spans 60,000 to 70,000 clones, under 95% being singletons. The sample here was peripheral blood, taken in the third trimester of pregnancy. The receptor set was obtained from a female donor in good health, enrolled as a control in a pregnancy study.

V and J are TRBV9 and TRBJ2-5; D may be TRBD2 (6 bases). With 4 bases removed from V and 5 bases from J, the gap between germline ends came to 15 bases. The CDR3 sequence is 14 residues long. Germline V gene lookup returns CDR1 SGDLS and CDR2 YYNGEE. The CDR3 spells CASSPRGYSETQYF. CDR3 in DNA: TGTGCCAGCAGCCCACGGGGGTATTCCGAGACCCAGTACTTC.

The chain recombines TRBV19 with TRBJ1-4; no clear D. CDR3 length: 16 residues. The germline V gene has CDR1 LNHDA and CDR2 SQIVND (reference sequence). Trimming cost V 3 bases and J 0 bases, with 11 bases left between them. The CDR3 DNA sequence: TGTGCCAGTAGTATTTCGTACAGCCCAACTAATGAAAAACTGTTTTTT. Protein sequence: CASSISYSPTNEKLFF.